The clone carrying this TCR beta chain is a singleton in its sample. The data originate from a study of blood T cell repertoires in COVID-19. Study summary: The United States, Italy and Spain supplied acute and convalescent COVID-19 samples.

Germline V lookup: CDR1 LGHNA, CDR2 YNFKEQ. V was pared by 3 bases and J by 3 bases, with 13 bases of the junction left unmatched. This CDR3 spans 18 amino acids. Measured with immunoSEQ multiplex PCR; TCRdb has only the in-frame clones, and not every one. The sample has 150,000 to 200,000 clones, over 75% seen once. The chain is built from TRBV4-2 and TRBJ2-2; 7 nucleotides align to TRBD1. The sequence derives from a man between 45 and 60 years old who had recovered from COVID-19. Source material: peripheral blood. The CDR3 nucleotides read TGTGCCAGCAGCCAGCTAACAGGGGTGCGGCAGGACACCGGGGAGCTGTTTTTT. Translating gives CASSQLTGVRQDTGELFF.